These 27 T cell receptor beta chains came from one sample sequenced in a study of T cells in Graves' hyperthyroidism and ophthalmopathy. Amplification yielded TCR beta CDR3 regions, with RNA transcripts as the source. First-round RT-PCR with HTBI primers amplified the TCR CDR3 region. TCRdb re-called the multiplex PCR reads with MiXCR, one entry per CDR3 protein. This sample has hundreds of thousands of distinct CDR3 sequences; 45% occur once, and the top ten carry about 7.2%. Sequencing was carried out using peripheral blood or thyroid tissue (not recorded which). The receptors were gathered from an adult man with Graves' disease, either hyperthyroidism or ophthalmopathy (not recorded which).

At least ten counts were recorded for this clonotype. The rearrangement uses TRBV29-1 and TRBJ1-2; TRBD1 might be the D (6 bases). Germline assignment: CDR1 SQVTM and CDR2 ANQGSEA. V gave up 3 bases and J gave up 3 bases, with 17 bases separating them. There are 15 residues in the CDR3. The CDR3 nucleotides read TGCAGCGTTGATCCCGTCTACTCAGGGGACTATGGCTACACCTTC. Its translation: CSVDPVYSGDYGYTF.

Comment on this clonotype: A read error is possible here, since a much larger clone lies one base away. This likely comes from a read error, as the CDR3 has no conserved phenylalanine or tryptophan at its end. The chain carries TRBV9 and TRBJ1-2; D unclear. The CDR3 consists of 15 residues. Trimming removed 0 bases from V and 3 bases from J, with 12 bases in between. Germline V gene data show CDR1 as SGDLS and CDR2 as YYNGEE. This chain's CDR3 is CASSVDGRTDYGYTS. CDR3 DNA sequence: TGTGCCAGCAGCGTAGACGGTAGGACCGACTATGGCTACACCTCC.

This rearrangement joins TRBV11-3 to TRBJ2-7, with no clear D. The V gene lost 1 base and the J gene lost 0 bases, with 13 bases spanning the gap. CDR3 length equals 16 residues. Germline V gene lookup returns CDR1 SGHNT and CDR2 YENEEA. The CDR3 bases are TGTGCCAGCAGCTTAGTATATAGGCATTTCTCCTACGAGCAGTACTTC. This sequence encodes CASSLVYRHFSYEQYF.

This clonotype was seen many times. CDR3 in amino acids: CASSLGDAGVYWSPLHF. The CDR3 DNA is TGTGCCAGCAGCTTAGGGGACGCAGGGGTCTATTGGTCACCCCTCCACTTT. The genes are TRBV7-2 and TRBJ1-6, with a weak D call TRBD1 (6 bases). Germline V gives CDR1 SGHTA, CDR2 FQGNSA. The ends were cut back, 1 base at V and 10 bases at J, with 20 bases in the middle. This CDR3 contains 17 residues.

The chain employs TRBV20-1 and TRBJ1-1; maybe TRBD1 (5 bases). V was clipped by 5 bases and J by 7 bases, with 20 bases between them. The length of the CDR3 is 14 residues. Germline V gene lookup returns CDR1 DFQATT and CDR2 SNEGSKA (reference sequence). CDR3 sequence reads: CSALLARQRNEAFF. Written as DNA, the CDR3 is TGCAGTGCTTTACTAGCCCGACAGCGAAATGAAGCTTTCTTT.

V usage is TRBV10-3 and J usage is TRBJ1-2; tentative D call: TRBD1 (6 bases). The CDR3 runs 13 residues. CDR1 and CDR2 (germline): ENHRY, SYGVKD. V gave up 6 bases and J gave up 4 bases, with 12 bases separating them. CDR3 DNA: TGTGCCATCAGCAAGGACAGTATCTATGGCTACACCTTC. Amino acid sequence: CAISKDSIYGYTF.

This chain joins TRBV2 and TRBJ2-7; TRBD1 might be the D (6 bases). Trimming cost V 7 bases and J 4 bases, with 11 bases left between them. Germline V gene lookup returns CDR1 SNHLY and CDR2 FYNNEI. The CDR3 sequence is 12 residues long. The CDR3 DNA follows: TGTGCCAGCATAGAAACAGGGTACGAGCAGTACTTC. This sequence encodes CASIETGYEQYF. The variable domain in full, with the rest retrieved from reference TRBV2 and TRBJ2-7, is EPEVTQTPSHQVTQMGQEVILRCVPISNHLYFYWYRQILGQKVEFLVSFYNNEISEKSEIFDDQFSVERPDGSNFTLKIRSTKLEDSAMYFCASIETGYEQYFGPGTRLTVT.

A few counts support this clonotype. The J gene is TRBJ1-1, the V gene TRBV20-1; D uncertain. V lost 1 base to trimming and J lost 13 bases, with 13 bases between them. The CDR3 is made up of 11 amino acids. Germline loops: CDR1 DFQATT, CDR2 SNEGSKA (reference sequence). The CDR3 coding sequence is TGCAGTGCTAGAGGGGATCAAGTACTTTTCTTT. This translates into CSARGDQVLFF.

Notes on this clonotype: Since a much larger clone is just one base distant, this may be a read error. The CDR3 reads CSVRQQGSYEQYF. For the CDR3, the DNA is TGCAGTGTCCGGCAACAGGGCTCCTACGAGCAGTACTTC. The chain is built from TRBV20-1 and TRBJ2-7; TRBD1 is a possible D gene (6 bases). V lost 7 bases, J lost 0 bases, and 13 bases lay in between. Germline assignment: CDR1 DFQATT and CDR2 SNEGSKA (reference sequence). This CDR3 has 13 amino acids.

V and J are TRBV7-4 and TRBJ2-7; TRBD1 agrees at 11 bases. The V gene end was trimmed by 1 base and the J gene end by 3 bases; junction bases not matched to a gene: 8. Germline CDR1 is SGHVT and CDR2 is SQSDAQ. The CDR3 totals 17 residues. The CDR3 nucleotides are TGTGCCAGCAGCTTAGAGTCGGGGACAGGGGGTGTCTACGAGCAGTACTTC. It encodes CASSLESGTGGVYEQYF. The whole variable domain, remainder taken from reference TRBV7-4 and TRBJ2-7, is GAGVSQSPRYKVAKRGRDVALRCDSISGHVTLYWYRQTLGQGSEVLTYSQSDAQRDKSGRPSGRFSAERPERSVSTLKIQRTEQGDSAVYLCASSLESGTGGVYEQYFGPGTRLTVT.

This chain joins TRBV2 and TRBJ2-7; D might be TRBD2 (6 bases). Germline V gene data show CDR1 as SNHLY and CDR2 as FYNNEI. The V end lost 6 bases, the J end lost 2 bases, and 17 bases lay between the germline ends. The CDR3 is 15 amino acids. CDR3 sequence reads: CASSPLSGPAYEQYF. DNA of the CDR3: TGTGCCAGCAGCCCCCTCAGCGGGCCGGCCTACGAGCAGTACTTC.

CDR3 coding DNA: TGTGCCAGCAGCTTAGCGGGAGAGGGGCAAGAGACCCAGTACTTC. Protein product: CASSLAGEGQETQYF. The genes are TRBV7-2 and TRBJ2-5; either TRBD1 or TRBD2 may fit D (5 bases each). The germline gives CDR1 SGHTA, CDR2 FQGNSA. The CDR3 totals 15 residues. V gave up 0 bases and J gave up 2 bases, with 10 bases separating them.

In its sample, this clonotype was seen many times. The gene calls are TRBV2 and TRBJ2-7; perhaps TRBD1 as D (5 bases). The V end lost 7 bases, the J end lost 5 bases, and 15 bases lay between the germline ends. The CDR3 spans 13 residues. The germline V gene encodes CDR1 SNHLY and CDR2 FYNNEI. The CDR3 coding sequence is TGTGCCAGCACCCCGCCAGGGTCACACGAGCAGTACTTC. This gives the protein CASTPPGSHEQYF. The full variable domain, in which reference TRBV2 and TRBJ2-7 provide the parts outside the CDR3, is EPEVTQTPSHQVTQMGQEVILRCVPISNHLYFYWYRQILGQKVEFLVSFYNNEISEKSEIFDDQFSVERPDGSNFTLKIRSTKLEDSAMYFCASTPPGSHEQYFGPGTRLTVT.

This clonotype was seen a single time. The CDR3 is CASSIASSGREGQPQHF. CDR3 in DNA: TGTGCCAGTAGTATCGCCAGTTCGGGCAGGGAGGGTCAGCCCCAGCATTTT. This chain uses TRBV19 with TRBJ1-5; tentatively, D is TRBD1 (5 bases). This CDR3 contains 17 residues. The germline CDR1 and CDR2 sequences are LNHDA and SQIVND (reference sequence). V was pared by 3 bases and J by 6 bases, with 21 bases between. Complete variable domain (other parts from reference TRBV19 and TRBJ1-5): DGGITQSPKYLFRKEGQNVTLSCEQNLNHDAMYWYRQDPGQGLRLIYYSQIVNDFQKGDIAEGYSVSREKKESFPLTVTSAQKNPTAFYLCASSIASSGREGQPQHFGDGTRLSIL.

On this clonotype itself: A clone one base away is much larger, so this may be a read error. The chain is built from TRBV5-1 and TRBJ1-3; 7 nucleotides align to TRBD1. Germline V gene data show CDR1 as SGHRS and CDR2 as YFSETQ. This CDR3 contains 13 residues. Trimming took 4 bases from V and 7 from J; bases not matched to a gene: 5. CDR3 DNA sequence: TGCGCCAGCAGCCTTGACAGGGCGAACACCATATATTTT. It encodes CASSLDRANTIYF. Full variable domain (rest looked up from reference TRBV5-1 and TRBJ1-3): KAGVTQTPRYLIKTRGQQVTLSCSPISGHRSVSWYQQTPGQGLQFLFEYFSETQRNKGNFPGRFSGRQFSNSRSEMNVSTLELGDSALYLCASSLDRANTIYFGEGSWLTVV.

V is TRBV7-8 and J is TRBJ1-5, with 7 bases lining up with TRBD1. V was pared by 5 bases and J by 7 bases, with 8 bases of the junction left unmatched. The germline gives CDR1 SGHVS, CDR2 FQNEAQ. CDR3 length: 14 amino acids. CDR3 sequence reads: CASSPPGQDQPQHF. As DNA, the CDR3 is TGTGCCAGCAGCCCGCCTGGACAGGACCAGCCCCAGCATTTT.

This clonotype was counted a few times. V and J are TRBV12-3 or TRBV12-4 and TRBJ1-1; D is unresolved. The CDR3 loop spans 13 amino acids. With 6 bases removed from V and 4 bases from J, the gap between germline ends came to 12 bases. The CDR3 bases are TGTGCCAGCAGCCCAAACCCCACCACTGAAGCTTTCTTT. Amino acids: CASSPNPTTEAFF.

This sequence joins TRBV13 and TRBJ1-1, with D possibly TRBD1 on 5 matching bases. V lost 2 bases to trimming and J lost 11 bases, with 18 bases between them. Germline V lookup: CDR1 PRHDT, CDR2 FYEKMQ (reference sequence). There are 14 residues in the CDR3. In nucleotides, the CDR3 is TGTGCCAGCAGCTTAAGGCAGGGAGGGATGGAGGCTTTCTTT. Translating it yields CASSLRQGGMEAFF.

V is TRBV4-1 and J is TRBJ1-1; a possible D gene is TRBD1 (5 bases). V lost 6 bases and J lost 4, with 18 bases in between. The germline gives CDR1 MGHRA, CDR2 YSYEKL. The CDR3 totals 15 residues. Here the CDR3 reads CASRPAGRGGTEAFF. The CDR3 DNA follows: TGCGCCAGCAGGCCAGCGGGGAGGGGAGGCACTGAAGCTTTCTTT.

For this clonotype: The CDR3 does not end in the conserved phenylalanine or tryptophan, so this is likely a read error. No DNA is shown, since the ends of the CDR3 on it are uncertain; the CDR3 is the one TCRdb lists. J is TRBJ2-2 and V is TRBV29-1; the table names TRBD1, a call not compared with the DNA. The V gene's germline CDR1 is SQVTM and CDR2 ANQGSEA. Both ends counted, the CDR3 spans 13 residues. The CDR3 here is CSVGDPNTGELCA.

The chain joins TRBV10-3 to TRBJ1-5, with D tentatively TRBD1 (5 bases). CDR3 length equals 15 residues. Germline V gene lookup returns CDR1 ENHRY and CDR2 SYGVKD. V was cut by 10 bases and J by 0 bases, with 16 bases left in between. In DNA, the CDR3 is TGTGCCAGCATCCCCGGGACCCTTAGCAATCAGCCCCAGCATTTT. This sequence encodes CASIPGTLSNQPQHF.

This clonotype has more than one count but fewer than ten. J is TRBJ2-7 and V is TRBV12-3 or TRBV12-4; perhaps TRBD1 as D (6 bases). The CDR3 totals 14 residues. The V end lost 5 bases, the J end lost 5 bases, and 16 bases lay between the germline ends. The CDR3 coding sequence is TGTGCCAGCAGTGCCCACAGGGCTTGGGACGAGCAGTACTTC. The encoded protein is CASSAHRAWDEQYF.

This clonotype came up many times. This sequence joins TRBV2 and TRBJ1-3; perhaps TRBD1 as D (5 bases). The V end was cut by 2 bases, the J end by 2 bases, with 10 bases between. The CDR3 covers 15 residues. Germline lookup yields CDR1 SNHLY and CDR2 FYNNEI. As DNA, the CDR3 is TGTGCCAGCAGTGAAATGCGAGGGGCTGGAAACACCATATATTTT. Its protein is CASSEMRGAGNTIYF.

This clonotype was counted a few times. The gene calls are TRBV2 and TRBJ2-5; D is uncertain. Germline V lookup: CDR1 SNHLY, CDR2 FYNNEI. The CDR3 consists of 13 residues. Trimming removed 8 bases at V and 6 bases at J, with 16 bases between. In DNA form, the CDR3 reads TGTGCCAGCTCACCGCAAGGAGCGAAGACCCAGTACTTC. This codes for CASSPQGAKTQYF.

Ten or more counts support this clonotype. In DNA form, the CDR3 reads TGCAGCGTGCCAGACAGGGGGCCGAATGGCTACACCTTC. It translates to CSVPDRGPNGYTF. The rearrangement uses TRBV29-1 and TRBJ1-2; 10 nucleotides align to TRBD1. The length of the CDR3 is 13 residues. V trimming: 6 bases; J trimming: 6 bases; junction bases outside the gene matches: 7. CDR1 is SQVTM, CDR2 ANQGSEA, per germline.

This clonotype was picked up many times. The chain links TRBV7-9 to TRBJ2-7; possibly TRBD2 for D (5 bases). The CDR3 spans 12 residues. Germline V gene data show CDR1 as SEHNR and CDR2 as FQNEAQ (reference sequence). The V and J ends lost 11 bases and 7 bases respectively, with 18 bases between them. CDR3 in DNA: TGTGCCGGAGGCGGCTCGAACTGGGAGCAGTACTTC. Translated, it gives CAGGGSNWEQYF.

This chain links TRBV24-1 with TRBJ2-5, with 8 positions matching TRBD1. CDR1 KGHDR and CDR2 SFDVKD come from the germline V gene. The CDR3 totals 14 residues. J was trimmed by 7 bases and V by 0 bases; bases with no gene match: 3. Written as DNA, the CDR3 is TGTGCCACCAGTGATTTGACAGGGGGGATGACCCAGTACTTC. This gives the protein CATSDLTGGMTQYF.